This T cell receptor (beta chain) was documented in a study of T cells in Graves' hyperthyroidism and ophthalmopathy. Notes on the study in general: Progression to ophthalmopathy was predicted a median of 6.5 months early.

This clonotype was counted ten times or more. As yet, its antigen is unknown. What was amplified from RNA transcripts were TCR beta CDR3 regions. Primed by the HTBI set, a first-round RT-PCR was run on the TCR CDR3. TCRdb re-called the multiplex PCR reads through MiXCR, storing one row per CDR3 protein. This sample has 500,000 to 650,000 distinct CDR3 sequences, with roughly 15% found just once. There are 16 residues in the CDR3. Losses at the gene ends were 0 bases for V and 9 bases for J; bases not matched to a gene: 9. CDR1 is SGHRS and CDR2 is YFSETQ in the germline V gene. This clonotype was sampled from a woman between 50 and 59 years old with Graves' ophthalmopathy. The sample was blood. This chain connects TRBV5-1 to TRBJ2-1, with 10 nucleotides matching TRBD2. This CDR3 is CASSLAGSGRTGEQFF. The CDR3, as DNA: TGCGCCAGCAGCTTGGCAGGTAGCGGGAGGACTGGTGAGCAGTTCTTC.